The 5 T cell receptor beta chains in this list originate from one sample, sequenced in a study of T cell changes during pregnancy in multiple sclerosis. Clones were sequenced by immunoSEQ multiplex PCR, and TCRdb holds only the in-frame ones, with some missing. This sample has 40,000 to 55,000 clones, with over 85% found just once. Source: CD4+ T cells from peripheral blood mononuclear cells, taken before pregnancy. The receptors stem from a female donor with multiple sclerosis, enrolled in a pregnancy study.

The chain links TRBV18 to TRBJ2-5, with 11 bases identical to TRBD2. The V gene end was trimmed by 5 bases and the J gene end by 1 base; junction bases not matched to a gene: 6. Germline V CDR1 and CDR2: KGHSH, LQKENI. The CDR3 spans 16 residues. CDR3 residues: CASSLLAGATQETQYF. DNA of the CDR3: TGTGCCAGCTCATTACTAGCGGGAGCGACCCAAGAGACCCAGTACTTC.

For the CDR3, the DNA is TGTGCCAGCAGCTTAACGAGACAGCGAACCTACGAGCAGTACTTC. It encodes CASSLTRQRTYEQYF. The V gene is TRBV7-8, the J gene TRBJ2-7; the D gene is possibly TRBD1 (5 bases). The CDR3 runs 15 residues. V shed 2 bases and J shed 2 bases, with 13 bases lying between them. The germline gives CDR1 SGHVS, CDR2 FQNEAQ. Variable domain in full (rest from reference TRBV7-8 and TRBJ2-7): GAGVSQSPRYKVAKRGQDVALRCDPISGHVSLFWYQQALGQGPEFLTYFQNEAQLDKSGLPSDRFFAERPEGSVSTLKIQRTQQEDSAVYLCASSLTRQRTYEQYFGPGTRLTVT.

This clone was recorded a few times. The chain carries TRBV7-9 and TRBJ2-1, with D maybe TRBD2 (6 bases). The V gene lost 7 bases and the J gene lost 6 bases, with 10 bases spanning the gap. The CDR3 contains 12 residues. The V gene's germline CDR1 is SEHNR and CDR2 FQNEAQ (reference sequence). The CDR3 here is CASTLASNEQFF. Written as DNA, the CDR3 is TGTGCCAGCACCCTAGCGAGCAATGAGCAGTTCTTC.

The V and J genes are TRBV7-2 and TRBJ2-7, with 7 nucleotides matching TRBD2. The CDR3 runs to 15 residues. V lost 5 bases, J lost 0 bases, and 7 bases stayed unmatched. Germline V gene lookup returns CDR1 SGHTA and CDR2 FQGNSA. CDR3 in amino acids: CASSRAGKSSYEQYF. In DNA, the CDR3 is TGTGCCAGCAGCCGAGCGGGAAAAAGCTCCTACGAGCAGTACTTC.

J is TRBJ1-1 and V is TRBV7-2; D possibly corresponds to TRBD1 (6 bases). From germline, CDR1 is SGHTA and CDR2 FQGNSA. Trimming removed 1 base from V and 4 bases from J, with 13 bases in between. This CDR3 has 15 amino acids. The CDR3 coding sequence is TGTGCCAGCAGCTTAGGGGGGCTTTTTACCACTGAAGCTTTCTTT. Translation gives CASSLGGLFTTEAFF.